Shown below are 18 T cell receptor beta chains from a single sample sequenced in a study of blood T cell repertoires in COVID-19. Clones were sequenced by immunoSEQ multiplex PCR, and TCRdb holds only the in-frame ones, with some missing. The table records 100,000 or so clones, 70% to 80% of them present only once. Sequencing input: peripheral blood. These receptors originate from a human donor in a cohort sampled during active COVID-19.

J is TRBJ2-1 and V is TRBV5-1, with 8 bases aligning to TRBD2. Losses at the gene ends were 0 bases for V and 8 bases for J; bases not matched to a gene: 7. Germline V CDR1 and CDR2: SGHRS, YFSETQ. The CDR3 sequence is 15 residues long. The CDR3 sequence: CASSLGGTRGDEQFF. The CDR3 DNA is TGCGCCAGCAGCTTGGGTGGGACTAGGGGCGATGAGCAGTTCTTC.

In this sample, this clone turned up once. J is TRBJ2-5 and V is TRBV11-3, with D perhaps TRBD1 (6 bases). The length of the CDR3 is 13 residues. V gave up 6 bases and J gave up 2 bases, with 10 bases separating them. Germline V gives CDR1 SGHNT, CDR2 YENEEA. In nucleotides, the CDR3 is TGTGCCAGCAGGGGGGACAATCAAGAGACCCAGTACTTC. Translated, it gives CASRGDNQETQYF.

The chain uses TRBV9 and TRBJ1-2, with TRBD1 matching over 10 bases. This CDR3 has 14 amino acids. The V and J ends lost 3 bases and 4 bases, in that order; junction bases with no gene match: 3. CDR1 is SGDLS, CDR2 YYNGEE, per germline. This CDR3 reads CASSAGTGVYGYTF. In DNA form, the CDR3 reads TGTGCCAGCAGCGCCGGGACAGGGGTCTATGGCTACACCTTC.

V usage is TRBV3-1 (or the pseudogene TRBV3-2) and J usage is TRBJ2-7; tentatively, D is TRBD1 (6 bases). Trimming removed 8 bases at V and 6 bases at J, with 17 bases between. The length of the CDR3 is 13 residues. From germline, CDR1 is LGHDT and CDR2 YNNKEL (reference sequence). The CDR3 spells CASSRVAGVEQYF. The CDR3 DNA reads TGTGCCAGCTCCAGGGTTGCAGGGGTCGAGCAGTACTTC.

This chain links TRBV7-9 with TRBJ1-2; D is possibly TRBD1 (5 bases). Trimming removed 0 bases at V and 6 bases at J, with 8 bases between. The CDR3 is made up of 13 amino acids. The germline CDR1 and CDR2 sequences are SEHNR and FQNEAQ (reference sequence). The CDR3 DNA reads as TGTGCCAGCAGCTTAGCTGGGGGGGATGGCTACACCTTC. As protein: CASSLAGGDGYTF.

This chain uses TRBV6-5 with TRBJ1-5; 9 positions match TRBD1. CDR1 is MNHEY and CDR2 is SVGAGI in the germline V gene. The ends lost 5 bases at V and 2 bases at J; junction bases unmatched: 4. The CDR3 covers 15 residues. In nucleotides, the CDR3 is TGTGCCAGCAGTAGGACAGGGGAGGGCAATCAGCCCCAGCATTTT. Protein product: CASSRTGEGNQPQHF.

The V call is TRBV27, the J call TRBJ2-4, with 12 bases matching TRBD2. Germline CDR1 reads MNHEY; CDR2 reads SMNVEV (reference sequence). The CDR3 loop spans 17 amino acids. V lost 5 bases, J lost 0 bases, and 5 bases stayed unmatched. CDR3 in amino acids: CASSIWTSGTAKNIQYF. CDR3 sequence (DNA): TGTGCCAGCAGTATTTGGACTAGCGGGACAGCCAAAAACATTCAGTACTTC.

The rearrangement uses TRBV12-5 and TRBJ2-2; 10 bases map to TRBD2. Germline V CDR1 and CDR2: LGHNT, FRNRAP. With 6 bases clipped from V and 2 bases from J, the junction kept 3 bases outside the gene matches. The CDR3 is 15 residues long. DNA of the CDR3: TGTGCTAGTGGCTGGACTAGCGGAAACACCGGGGAGCTGTTTTTT. This encodes CASGWTSGNTGELFF.

V gene TRBV13 combines with J gene TRBJ1-2; D is undetermined. CDR1 and CDR2 (germline): PRHDT, FYEKMQ (reference sequence). V was shortened by 5 bases and J by 4 bases, with 8 bases between the two germline ends. The CDR3 is made up of 12 amino acids. CDR3 sequence reads: CASSPRSYGYTF. For the CDR3, the DNA is TGTGCCAGCAGCCCGAGAAGCTATGGCTACACCTTC.

V and J are TRBV5-1 and TRBJ1-1; the D gene is possibly TRBD1 (5 bases). Germline V gene sequence: CDR1 SGHRS, CDR2 YFSETQ. The V and J ends lost 8 bases and 2 bases respectively, with 16 bases between them. The CDR3 runs 14 residues. CDR3: CASAFGGANTEAFF. The CDR3 DNA reads as TGCGCCAGTGCCTTTGGCGGGGCTAACACTGAAGCTTTCTTT.

This sequence joins TRBV5-6 and TRBJ1-1; the match to TRBD1 covers 8 bases. Germline V CDR1 and CDR2: SGHDT, YYEEEE. V gave up 5 bases and J gave up 1 base; unmatched junction bases: 10. The CDR3 is 16 amino acids. The CDR3 DNA is TGTGCCAGCAGTCAGACAGGGGCCGTCCAGAACACTGAAGCTTTCTTT. Residues: CASSQTGAVQNTEAFF.

This clone came up once. The gene calls are TRBV5-4 and TRBJ2-1, with 8 bases aligning to TRBD2. This CDR3 has 14 residues. CDR1 and CDR2 from the germline V gene are SGHNT and YYREEE (reference sequence). With V trimmed by 6 bases and J by 8 bases, 10 bases remained unmatched. CDR3 loop: CASTQGLDSDEQFF. The CDR3, as DNA: TGTGCCAGCACCCAGGGACTAGATTCAGATGAGCAGTTCTTC.

The gene calls are TRBV7-2 and TRBJ2-3; possible D gene TRBD2, 6 bases. Germline V lookup: CDR1 SGHTA, CDR2 FQGNSA. The V end was cut by 5 bases, the J end by 6 bases, with 15 bases between. The CDR3 totals 14 residues. CDR3 protein: CASSPGGRLDTQYF. DNA for the CDR3: TGTGCCAGCAGCCCAGGTGGGAGGCTGGATACGCAGTATTTT.

The chain is built from TRBV24-1 and TRBJ1-3, with a weak D call TRBD1 (6 bases). The CDR3 covers 15 residues. V was cut by 1 base and J by 5 bases, with 11 bases left in between. CDR1 is KGHDR, CDR2 SFDVKD, per germline. As DNA, the CDR3 is TGTGCCACCAGTGATTTTGGGGGCAGAAGAAACACCATATATTTT. Encoded protein: CATSDFGGRRNTIYF.

The chain links TRBV5-4 to TRBJ2-1, with TRBD1 identical over 7 bases. CDR3 length: 15 residues. V dropped 3 bases and J dropped 5; count of bases not matched to a gene: 8. CDR1 is SGHNT, CDR2 YYREEE, per germline (reference sequence). CDR3 in amino acids: CASSYRDRNNNEQFF. The CDR3 DNA follows: TGTGCCAGCAGCTACCGGGACAGAAATAACAATGAGCAGTTCTTC.

The V and J genes are TRBV7-9 and TRBJ2-7; D remains ambiguous. The CDR3 sequence is 12 residues long. V lost 1 base, J lost 7 bases, and 8 bases lay in between. Germline V gene lookup returns CDR1 SEHNR and CDR2 FQNEAQ (reference sequence). The CDR3 spells CASSLVPPEQYF. CDR3 bases: TGTGCCAGCAGCTTAGTCCCCCCTGAGCAGTACTTC.

The rearrangement uses TRBV19 and TRBJ2-6, with a possible D match to TRBD2 (6 bases). The CDR3 length is 17 residues. CDR1 is LNHDA and CDR2 is SQIVND in the germline V gene (reference sequence). The V end was cut by 7 bases, the J end by 1 base, with 17 bases between. CDR3 nucleotide sequence: TGTGCCAGTACCGACGGGAGAATGATATCTGGGGCCAACGTCCTGACTTTC. Protein sequence: CASTDGRMISGANVLTF.

The chain uses TRBV6-1 and TRBJ1-1; possible D gene TRBD1, 5 bases. The V gene's germline CDR1 is MNHNS and CDR2 SASEGT. V was clipped by 2 bases and J by 1 base, with 20 bases between them. The CDR3 totals 18 residues. This chain's CDR3 is CASSERYTSGLSNTEAFF. CDR3 bases: TGTGCCAGCAGTGAACGATACACTTCGGGACTCTCGAACACTGAAGCTTTCTTT.